One and the same sample provided the 31 T cell receptor beta chains below, sequenced in a study of T cell responses to AZD1222 COVID-19 vaccine. TCRdb keeps only in-frame clones here, not all; method: immunoSEQ multiplex PCR. The data show 110,000 to 150,000 clones, roughly 85% seen once. The sequences come from peripheral blood, collected on day 0 of AZD1222 vaccination. Receptors originate from an adult in good health.

The chain joins TRBV7-2 to TRBJ2-1, with D maybe TRBD2 (7 bases). Germline lookup yields CDR1 SGHTA and CDR2 FQGNSA. V lost 8 bases to trimming and J lost 0 bases, with 20 bases between them. This CDR3 comprises 17 residues. The chain's CDR3 is CASEVARGASSYNEQFF. The CDR3, as DNA: TGTGCCAGCGAGGTGGCCCGGGGGGCTAGCTCCTACAATGAGCAGTTCTTC.

This clone was counted once. The chain employs TRBV28 and TRBJ1-4, with D uncertain. The CDR3 loop spans 13 amino acids. CDR1 and CDR2 (germline): MDHEN, SYDVKM. Trimming removed 2 bases at V and 8 bases at J, with 9 bases between. CDR3 coding DNA: TGTGCCAGCAGTTTAGGTAGTCTCGAAAAACTGTTTTTT. It encodes CASSLGSLEKLFF.

This clone was detected only once. The chain has TRBV7-2 and TRBJ2-7; D unclear. V lost 8 bases, J lost 0 bases, and 14 bases lay in between. CDR1 is SGHTA, CDR2 FQGNSA, per germline. This CDR3 is built from 14 residues. The CDR3 DNA follows: TGTGCCAGCCGCGAACAGTCCAACTCCTACGAGCAGTACTTC. It specifies CASREQSNSYEQYF. Full variable domain (outside the CDR3, taken from reference TRBV7-2 and TRBJ2-7): GAGVSQSPSNKVTEKGKDVELRCDPISGHTALYWYRQSLGQGLEFLIYFQGNSAPDKSGLPSDRFSAERTGGSVSTLTIQRTQQEDSAVYLCASREQSNSYEQYFGPGTRLTVT.

The chain employs TRBV19 and TRBJ2-5; D gene unclear. V was clipped by 0 bases and J by 5 bases, with 13 bases between them. Germline V CDR1 and CDR2: LNHDA, SQIVND (reference sequence). The CDR3 has 15 amino acids. The DNA for the CDR3 is TGTGCCAGTAGTATAGATGAAGGCAGGACGGAGACCCAGTACTTC. Translation gives CASSIDEGRTETQYF.

Here the CDR3 DNA reads TGCGCCAGCAGCCCCATGGAGGTGAACACTGAAGCTTTCTTT. Translation: CASSPMEVNTEAFF. This chain links TRBV5-1 with TRBJ1-1; D is unclear. Trimming stripped 4 bases from V and 0 bases from J, with 10 bases between. This CDR3 comprises 14 residues. The germline gives CDR1 SGHRS, CDR2 YFSETQ. Full variable domain (rest looked up from reference TRBV5-1 and TRBJ1-1): KAGVTQTPRYLIKTRGQQVTLSCSPISGHRSVSWYQQTPGQGLQFLFEYFSETQRNKGNFPGRFSGRQFSNSRSEMNVSTLELGDSALYLCASSPMEVNTEAFFGQGTRLTVV.

The chain couples TRBV6-5 to TRBJ2-7, with TRBD2 matching over 10 bases. The CDR3 extends over 15 amino acids. V shed 5 bases, J shed 3 bases, and the junction held 7 bases outside the gene matches. CDR1 and CDR2 (germline): MNHEY, SVGAGI. The chain's CDR3 is CASSPGLAVLYEQYF. The DNA for the CDR3 is TGTGCCAGCAGTCCTGGACTAGCGGTCCTCTACGAGCAGTACTTC.

This clone was counted between two and nine times. The rearrangement uses TRBV10-2 and TRBJ1-6; D is undetermined. V dropped 1 base and J dropped 7 bases, with 11 bases sitting between them. CDR3 length: 15 residues. In germline, CDR1 is WSHSY, CDR2 SAAADI. CDR3 protein: CASSEYQDWNSPLHF. The CDR3 DNA follows: TGCGCCAGCAGTGAGTACCAGGACTGGAATTCACCCCTCCACTTT.

The V and J genes are TRBV6-5 and TRBJ2-7; tentatively, D is TRBD1 (6 bases). CDR3 length: 14 amino acids. The V gene's germline CDR1 is MNHEY and CDR2 SVGAGI. Trimming took off 6 bases at V and 1 base at J, with 13 bases between the two ends. The CDR3, as DNA: TGTGCCAGCAGCGACACAGGGTATTCCTACGAGCAGTACTTC. Amino acid sequence: CASSDTGYSYEQYF.

The chain is built from TRBV6-5 and TRBJ1-2, with TRBD1 as a possible D gene (5 bases). From germline, CDR1 is MNHEY and CDR2 SVGAGI. The CDR3 is made up of 15 amino acids. V lost 3 bases and J lost 4, with 15 bases in between. In DNA form, the CDR3 reads TGTGCCAGCAGTTATAGCTCGGGGGATGGCTATGGCTACACCTTC. It is translated as CASSYSSGDGYGYTF.

This clone was detected only a few times. This chain links TRBV19 with TRBJ1-1; TRBD1 matches at 7 bases. V lost 6 bases, J lost 3 bases, and 7 bases stayed unmatched. The germline gives CDR1 LNHDA, CDR2 SQIVND (reference sequence). This CDR3 has 14 amino acids. The CDR3 loop is CASRTGLGYTEAFF. CDR3 DNA: TGTGCCAGTAGGACAGGGTTGGGTTACACTGAAGCTTTCTTT.

This clone was found once. V gene TRBV20-1 combines with J gene TRBJ2-2; D might be TRBD2 (6 bases). The CDR3 has 17 amino acids. Trimming pared 3 bases from V and 3 bases from J, leaving 20 bases between. Looked up from germline, CDR1 is DFQATT and CDR2 is SNEGSKA (reference sequence). The CDR3 DNA is TGCAGTGCTAGTTCGCATTTAGGCGGGATCTACACCGGGGAGCTGTTTTTT. This codes for CSASSHLGGIYTGELFF.

V usage is TRBV18 and J usage is TRBJ1-4; 11 nucleotides align to TRBD1. CDR1 KGHSH and CDR2 LQKENI come from the germline V gene. The CDR3 has 15 residues. The V and J ends lost 6 bases and 7 bases, in that order; junction bases with no gene match: 7. The DNA of the CDR3 is TGTGCCAGCTCCGAACGGACAGGGGGCGGTGAAAAACTGTTTTTT. It yields the protein CASSERTGGGEKLFF.

The CDR3 spells CASSLTSGRGNTGELFF. CDR3 in DNA: TGTGCCAGCAGCTTGACTAGCGGGAGGGGGAACACCGGGGAGCTGTTTTTT. The chain is built from TRBV11-3 and TRBJ2-2, with 14 positions matching TRBD2. The CDR3 contains 17 residues. The J segment lost 1 base and the V segment lost 3 bases, leaving 1 base of the junction unmatched. From germline, CDR1 is SGHNT and CDR2 YENEEA.

The V call is TRBV2, the J call TRBJ2-3, with 9 bases matching TRBD2. J was trimmed by 4 bases and V by 2 bases; bases with no gene match: 10. CDR1 SNHLY and CDR2 FYNNEI come from the germline V gene. The CDR3 loop spans 17 amino acids. As DNA, the CDR3 is TGTGCCAGCAGTGAACCCTTTGCGGGGGGGTCCCCAGATACGCAGTATTTT. It encodes CASSEPFAGGSPDTQYF.

The chain is built from TRBV30 and TRBJ1-1; 7 nucleotides align to TRBD1. This CDR3 spans 13 amino acids. V trimming: 5 bases; J trimming: 5 bases; junction bases outside the gene matches: 8. The V gene's germline CDR1 is GTSNPN and CDR2 SVGIG (reference sequence). The CDR3 bases are TGTGCCTGGGCACAGGGGCAGGGAACTGAAGCTTTCTTT. Amino acid sequence: CAWAQGQGTEAFF.

The chain carries TRBV19 and TRBJ2-1; D is unresolved. V shed 3 bases and J shed 8 bases, with 5 bases lying between them. Per the germline V gene, CDR1 is LNHDA and CDR2 is SQIVND (reference sequence). The CDR3 consists of 11 residues. CDR3: CASSIKYEQFF. CDR3 nucleotide sequence: TGTGCCAGTAGTATTAAGTATGAGCAGTTCTTC.

V usage is TRBV3-1 (or the pseudogene TRBV3-2) and J usage is TRBJ2-7, with unresolved D. The germline V gene has CDR1 LGHDT and CDR2 YNNKEL (reference sequence). Trimming left V 3 bases short and J 0 bases short, with 21 bases between. The CDR3 has 18 residues. The DNA of the CDR3 is TGTGCCAGCAGCCAGGGCCTACTCGACGCTGTCAGCTCCTACGAGCAGTACTTC. Protein sequence: CASSQGLLDAVSSYEQYF.

This clone has a single count. The chain has TRBV6-6 and TRBJ1-3; D possibly corresponds to TRBD1 (5 bases). The CDR3 loop spans 13 amino acids. Germline-derived CDR1 and CDR2 are MNHNY and SVGAGI (reference sequence). The V end lost 6 bases, the J end lost 2 bases, and 8 bases lay between the germline ends. For the CDR3, the DNA is TGTGCCAGCAGGGGGGTGACTGGAAACACCATATATTTT. Translation gives CASRGVTGNTIYF.

In the case of this clone: A junction boundary mismatches the germline segment, possibly from a read error. In the same sample, other DNA sequences code for this CDR3. This rearrangement joins TRBV11-3 to TRBJ2-1; D is unclear. Germline CDR1 is SGHNT and CDR2 is YENEEA. This CDR3 contains 13 residues. The CDR3 DNA follows: TGCGCCAGCAGCTTAAGCAGCCATGGTGAGCAGTTCTTC. Its translation is CASSLSSHGEQFF.

The chain has TRBV6-6 and TRBJ1-5; 7 bases line up with TRBD1. The CDR3 covers 17 residues. The ends lost 5 bases at V and 4 bases at J; junction bases unmatched: 14. The V gene's germline CDR1 is MNHNY and CDR2 SVGAGI (reference sequence). DNA for the CDR3: TGTGCCAGCAGTCCCGGGGGAAACAGGGGTGGGAATCAGCCCCAGCATTTT. Translating it yields CASSPGGNRGGNQPQHF.

This clone was observed at least ten times. The sample contains more than one DNA sequence encoding this CDR3. The chain joins TRBV27 to TRBJ1-3, with a possible D match to TRBD1 (5 bases). Trimming left V 0 bases short and J 0 bases short, with 9 bases between. This CDR3 region has 16 residues. CDR1 MNHEY and CDR2 SMNVEV come from the germline V gene (reference sequence). CDR3 sequence: CASSLSGVLSGNTIYF. CDR3 in DNA: TGTGCCAGCAGTTTATCAGGGGTTCTCTCTGGAAACACCATATATTTT.

This chain connects TRBV5-4 to TRBJ1-5; D unresolved. The CDR3 totals 17 residues. V gave up 3 bases and J gave up 1 base, with 17 bases separating them. CDR1 is SGHNT, CDR2 YYREEE, per germline (reference sequence). The CDR3 DNA reads TGTGCCAGCAGCTCATGGGCAGGCGGTGGAAGCAATCAGCCCCAGCATTTT. The encoded protein is CASSSWAGGGSNQPQHF.

The chain links TRBV27 to TRBJ2-7; weak D call: TRBD2 (5 bases). The CDR3 runs to 19 residues. Germline CDR1 MNHEY, CDR2 SMNVEV (reference sequence). V was cut by 2 bases and J by 0 bases, with 23 bases left in between. The CDR3 region is CASSLVTMVGGKFSYEQYF. In nucleotides, the CDR3 is TGTGCCAGCAGTTTAGTGACTATGGTCGGCGGAAAGTTCTCCTACGAGCAGTACTTC.

The rearrangement links TRBV6-1 to TRBJ1-2; the D is unclear. The CDR3 spans 11 residues. CDR1 and CDR2 from the germline V gene are MNHNS and SASEGT. The V gene lost 3 bases and the J gene lost 7 bases, with 6 bases spanning the gap. CDR3 coding DNA: TGTGCCAGCAGTGAGGTCTTTGGCTACACCTTC. This sequence encodes CASSEVFGYTF.

The chain employs TRBV29-1 and TRBJ2-1; D not resolved. Germline V gives CDR1 SQVTM, CDR2 ANQGSEA. The V and J ends lost 7 bases and 9 bases respectively, with 10 bases between them. The CDR3 length is 10 residues. CDR3 residues: CSGRTTEQFF. The CDR3 DNA reads TGCAGCGGTAGAACGACTGAGCAGTTCTTC.

The rearrangement joins TRBV18 to TRBJ1-1; no reliable D call. CDR1 is KGHSH, CDR2 LQKENI, per germline. This CDR3 has 15 amino acids. Trimming took off 3 bases at V and 3 bases at J, with 14 bases between the two ends. The CDR3 region has the DNA TGTGCCAGCTCACCCCGCGCCCCCGTGGACACTGAAGCTTTCTTT. Protein: CASSPRAPVDTEAFF.

V usage is TRBV5-1 and J usage is TRBJ2-3; D unresolved. The CDR3 runs 14 residues. V was pared by 0 bases and J by 2 bases, with 7 bases between. In germline, CDR1 is SGHRS, CDR2 YFSETQ. The CDR3 reads CASSLALDTDTQYF. The DNA for the CDR3 is TGCGCCAGCAGCTTGGCACTTGACACAGATACGCAGTATTTT.

The genes are TRBV19 and TRBJ2-1; D is ambiguous. V dropped 8 bases and J dropped 8 bases, with 16 bases sitting between them. Germline-derived CDR1 and CDR2 are LNHDA and SQIVND (reference sequence). The CDR3 covers 13 residues. The CDR3 region has the DNA TGTGCCAGTGCCTCAGGCGCCTTCGATGAGCAGTTCTTC. Translating gives CASASGAFDEQFF. Filled out from reference TRBV19 and TRBJ2-1, the complete variable domain reads DGGITQSPKYLFRKEGQNVTLSCEQNLNHDAMYWYRQDPGQGLRLIYYSQIVNDFQKGDIAEGYSVSREKKESFPLTVTSAQKNPTAFYLCASASGAFDEQFFGPGTRLTVL.

This clone was counted only a few times. This chain uses TRBV12-5 with TRBJ1-3; no firm D call. The germline gives CDR1 LGHNT, CDR2 FRNRAP. This CDR3 has 14 amino acids. Trimming took 5 bases from V and 1 from J, leaving 9 bases between them. The DNA for the CDR3 is TGTGCTAGTGGTGCCGCCACATCTGGAAACACCATATATTTT. This codes for CASGAATSGNTIYF.

CDR3 nucleotide sequence: TGTGCCAGCAGTTTCGGGACTAATGAAAAACTGTTTTTT. It codes for CASSFGTNEKLFF. The V gene is TRBV6-6, the J gene TRBJ1-4; no clear D. V shed 4 bases and J shed 2 bases, with 5 bases lying between them. CDR1 and CDR2 (germline): MNHNY, SVGAGI (reference sequence). This CDR3 region has 13 residues.

The rearrangement links TRBV5-6 to TRBJ2-2; TRBD2 aligns across 7 bases. The ends lost 1 base at V and 1 base at J; junction bases unmatched: 10. The CDR3 is 18 residues long. Germline assignment: CDR1 SGHDT and CDR2 YYEEEE. CDR3: CASSLTGWASGNTGELFF. Written as DNA, the CDR3 is TGTGCCAGCAGCTTGACGGGATGGGCTAGCGGGAACACCGGGGAGCTGTTTTTT.